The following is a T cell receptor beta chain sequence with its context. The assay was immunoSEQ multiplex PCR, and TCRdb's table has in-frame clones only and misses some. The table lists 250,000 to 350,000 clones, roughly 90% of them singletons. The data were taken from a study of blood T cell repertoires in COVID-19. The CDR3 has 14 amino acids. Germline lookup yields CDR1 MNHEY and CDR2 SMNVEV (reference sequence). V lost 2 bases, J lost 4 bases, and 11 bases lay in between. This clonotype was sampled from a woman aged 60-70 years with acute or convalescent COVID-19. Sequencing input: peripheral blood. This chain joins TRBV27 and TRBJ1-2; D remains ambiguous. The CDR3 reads CASSLRREGYGYTF. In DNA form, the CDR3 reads TGTGCCAGCAGTTTACGGAGGGAGGGCTATGGCTACACCTTC.